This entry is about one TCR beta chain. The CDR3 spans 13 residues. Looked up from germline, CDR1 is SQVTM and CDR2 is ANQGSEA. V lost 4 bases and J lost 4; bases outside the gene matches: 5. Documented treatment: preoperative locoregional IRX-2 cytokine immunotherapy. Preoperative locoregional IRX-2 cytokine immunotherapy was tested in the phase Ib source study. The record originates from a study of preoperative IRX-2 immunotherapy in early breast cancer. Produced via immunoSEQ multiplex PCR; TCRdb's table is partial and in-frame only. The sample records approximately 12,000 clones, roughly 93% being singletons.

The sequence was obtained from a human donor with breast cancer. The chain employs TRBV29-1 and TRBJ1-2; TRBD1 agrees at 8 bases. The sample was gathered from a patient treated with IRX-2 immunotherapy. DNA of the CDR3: TGCAGCGTTGCCTCAACAGGGGGCTATGGCTACACCTTC. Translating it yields CSVASTGGYGYTF.